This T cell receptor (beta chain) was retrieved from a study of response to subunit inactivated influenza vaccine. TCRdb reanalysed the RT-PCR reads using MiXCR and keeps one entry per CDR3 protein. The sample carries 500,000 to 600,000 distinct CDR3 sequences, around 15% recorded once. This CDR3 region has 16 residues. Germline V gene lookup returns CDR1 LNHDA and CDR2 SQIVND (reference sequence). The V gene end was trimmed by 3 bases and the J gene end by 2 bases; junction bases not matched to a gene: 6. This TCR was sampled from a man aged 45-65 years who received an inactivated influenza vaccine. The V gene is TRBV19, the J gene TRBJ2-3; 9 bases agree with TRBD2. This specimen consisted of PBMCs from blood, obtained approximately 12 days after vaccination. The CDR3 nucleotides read TGTGCCAGTAGTATCGGCGGGGGGGCCTTCACAGATACGCAGTATTTT. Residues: CASSIGGGAFTDTQYF.